The clone carrying this TCR beta chain was observed once. Its antigen remains unidentified. This entry is derived from a study of read filtering for tumor transcriptome and immune sequencing. Overall study: RNA-seq yielded only about 85 to 1273 TCR reads, IR-seq about 4 to 10.27 million.

V shed 2 bases and J shed 4 bases, with 11 bases lying between them. The CDR3 is 14 residues long. Germline-derived CDR1 and CDR2 are SGHTA and FQGNSA. The library was built from approximately 400 ng RNA with molecular barcoded adaptors for alpha/delta and beta/gamma chains. TCRdb reanalysed the reads using MiXCR and keeps one entry per CDR3 protein. The table lists 50,000 to 65,000 distinct CDR3 sequences, around 21% of them singletons. Study observations and caveats: IR-seq and RNA-seq agreed better without single-read clonotypes.

V is TRBV7-2 and J is TRBJ1-2, with TRBD1 as a possible D gene (5 bases). Sequencing was done on a sample of a population of CD138-negative cells sorted from bone marrow. The origin of this receptor is a donor older than 35 with multiple myeloma. CDR3 nucleotide sequence: TGTGCCAGCAGCTTAACGGGGCTATTCTATGGCTACACCTTC. The encoded protein is CASSLTGLFYGYTF.